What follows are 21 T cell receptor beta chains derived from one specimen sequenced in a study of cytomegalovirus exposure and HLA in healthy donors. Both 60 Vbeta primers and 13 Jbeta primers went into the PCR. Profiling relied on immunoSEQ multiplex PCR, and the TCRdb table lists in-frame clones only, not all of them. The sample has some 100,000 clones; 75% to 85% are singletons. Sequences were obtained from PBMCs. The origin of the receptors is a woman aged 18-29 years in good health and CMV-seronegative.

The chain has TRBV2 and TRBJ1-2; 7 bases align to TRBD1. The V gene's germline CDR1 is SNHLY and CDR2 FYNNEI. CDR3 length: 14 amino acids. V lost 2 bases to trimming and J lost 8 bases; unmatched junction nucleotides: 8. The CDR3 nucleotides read TGTGCCAGCAGTGAATACCAGGGGGAACGCGGCTACACCTTC. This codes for CASSEYQGERGYTF.

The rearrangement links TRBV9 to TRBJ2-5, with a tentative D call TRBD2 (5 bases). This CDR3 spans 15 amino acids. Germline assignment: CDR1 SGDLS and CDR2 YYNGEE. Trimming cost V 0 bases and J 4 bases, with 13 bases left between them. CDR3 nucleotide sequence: TGTGCCAGCAGCGTAGACCTAGCAGGTGGAGAGACCCAGTACTTC. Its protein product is CASSVDLAGGETQYF.

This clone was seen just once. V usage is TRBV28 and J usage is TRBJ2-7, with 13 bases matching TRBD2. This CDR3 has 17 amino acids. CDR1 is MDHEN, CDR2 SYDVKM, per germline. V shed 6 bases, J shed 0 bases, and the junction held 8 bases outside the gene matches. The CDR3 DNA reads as TGTGCCAGCAGCCCGACTAGCGGGGGGTTTACCTCCTACGAGCAGTACTTC. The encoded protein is CASSPTSGGFTSYEQYF.

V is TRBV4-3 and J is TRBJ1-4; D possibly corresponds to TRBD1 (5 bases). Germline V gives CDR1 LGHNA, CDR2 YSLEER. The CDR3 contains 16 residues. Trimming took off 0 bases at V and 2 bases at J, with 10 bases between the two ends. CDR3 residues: CASSQDPPGTNEKLFF. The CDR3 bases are TGCGCCAGCAGCCAAGATCCCCCAGGGACTAATGAAAAACTGTTTTTT.

CDR3 bases: TGTGCCAGCAGTTTCGACAGGGATGAAGCTTTCTTT. Encoded protein: CASSFDRDEAFF. The V call is TRBV2, the J call TRBJ1-1; 7 bases agree with TRBD1. Losses at the gene ends were 5 bases for V and 7 bases for J; bases not matched to a gene: 4. This CDR3 comprises 12 residues. Germline CDR1 reads SNHLY; CDR2 reads FYNNEI. The full variable domain, in which reference TRBV2 and TRBJ1-1 provide the parts outside the CDR3, is EPEVTQTPSHQVTQMGQEVILRCVPISNHLYFYWYRQILGQKVEFLVSFYNNEISEKSEIFDDQFSVERPDGSNFTLKIRSTKLEDSAMYFCASSFDRDEAFFGQGTRLTVV.

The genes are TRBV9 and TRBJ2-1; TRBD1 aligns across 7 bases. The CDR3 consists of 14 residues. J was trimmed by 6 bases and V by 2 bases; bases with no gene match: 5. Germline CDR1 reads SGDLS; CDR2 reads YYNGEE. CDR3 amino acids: CASSVRQGFNEQFF. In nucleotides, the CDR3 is TGTGCCAGCAGCGTTCGACAGGGATTCAATGAGCAGTTCTTC.

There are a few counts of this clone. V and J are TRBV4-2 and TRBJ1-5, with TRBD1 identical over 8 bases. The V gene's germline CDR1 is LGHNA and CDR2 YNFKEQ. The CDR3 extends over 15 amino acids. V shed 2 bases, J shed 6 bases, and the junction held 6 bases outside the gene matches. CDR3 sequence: CASSQSQGAFQPQHF. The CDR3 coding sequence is TGTGCCAGCAGCCAATCGCAGGGGGCATTTCAGCCCCAGCATTTT.

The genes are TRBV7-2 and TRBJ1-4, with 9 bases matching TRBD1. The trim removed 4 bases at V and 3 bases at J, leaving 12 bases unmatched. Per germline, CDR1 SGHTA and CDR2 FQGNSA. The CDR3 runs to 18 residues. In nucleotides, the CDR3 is TGTGCCAGCAGCTCCAATATTGACAGGGGGAGGGCTAATGAAAAACTGTTTTTT. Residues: CASSSNIDRGRANEKLFF.

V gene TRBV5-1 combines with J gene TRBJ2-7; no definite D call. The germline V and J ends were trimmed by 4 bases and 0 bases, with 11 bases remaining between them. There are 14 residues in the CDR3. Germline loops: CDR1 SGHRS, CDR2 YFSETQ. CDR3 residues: CASSTGSYSYEQYF. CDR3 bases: TGCGCCAGCAGCACCGGGTCCTACTCCTACGAGCAGTACTTC.

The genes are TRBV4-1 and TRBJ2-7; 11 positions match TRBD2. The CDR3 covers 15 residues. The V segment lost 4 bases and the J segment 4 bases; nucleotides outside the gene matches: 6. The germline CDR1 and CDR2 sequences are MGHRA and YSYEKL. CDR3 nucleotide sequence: TGCGCCAGCAGCCGCGGGACTAGCGGAGATTACGAGCAGTACTTC. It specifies CASSRGTSGDYEQYF.

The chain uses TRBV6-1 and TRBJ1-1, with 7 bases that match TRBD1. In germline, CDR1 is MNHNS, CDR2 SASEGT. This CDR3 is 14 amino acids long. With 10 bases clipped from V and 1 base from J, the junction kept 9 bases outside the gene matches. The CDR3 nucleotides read TGTGCCATACGGAGGGACAGCGGGAACACTGAAGCTTTCTTT. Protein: CAIRRDSGNTEAFF.

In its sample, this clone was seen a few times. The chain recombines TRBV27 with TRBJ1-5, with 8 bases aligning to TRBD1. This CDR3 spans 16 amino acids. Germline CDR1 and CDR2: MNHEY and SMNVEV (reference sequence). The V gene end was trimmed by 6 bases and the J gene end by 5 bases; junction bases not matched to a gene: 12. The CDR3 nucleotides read TGTGCCAGCAGAAAAGGGCTTCCAGGGGGCGATCAGCCCCAGCATTTT. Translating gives CASRKGLPGGDQPQHF.

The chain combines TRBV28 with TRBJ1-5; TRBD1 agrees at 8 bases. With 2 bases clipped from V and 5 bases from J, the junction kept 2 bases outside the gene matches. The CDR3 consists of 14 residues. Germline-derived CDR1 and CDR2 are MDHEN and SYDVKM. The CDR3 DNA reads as TGTGCCAGCAGTTTACCGACAGGGGATCAGCCCCAGCATTTT. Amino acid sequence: CASSLPTGDQPQHF.

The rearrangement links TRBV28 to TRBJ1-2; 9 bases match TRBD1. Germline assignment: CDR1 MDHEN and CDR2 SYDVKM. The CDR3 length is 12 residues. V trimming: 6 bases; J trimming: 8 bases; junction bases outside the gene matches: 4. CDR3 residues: CASSYRGRGYTF. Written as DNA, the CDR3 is TGTGCCAGCAGCTACAGGGGGCGCGGCTACACCTTC.

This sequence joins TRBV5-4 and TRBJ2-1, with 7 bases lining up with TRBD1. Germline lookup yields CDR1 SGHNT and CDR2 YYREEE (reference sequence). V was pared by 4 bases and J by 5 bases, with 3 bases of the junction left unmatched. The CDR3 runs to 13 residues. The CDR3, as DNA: TGTGCCAGCAGCGTCGGGACAGACAATGAGCAGTTCTTC. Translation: CASSVGTDNEQFF.

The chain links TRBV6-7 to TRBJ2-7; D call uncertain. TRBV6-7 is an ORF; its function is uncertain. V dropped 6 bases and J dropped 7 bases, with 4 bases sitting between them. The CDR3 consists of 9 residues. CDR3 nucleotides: TGTGCCAGCAGCCTAGAGCAGTACTTC. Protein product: CASSLEQYF.

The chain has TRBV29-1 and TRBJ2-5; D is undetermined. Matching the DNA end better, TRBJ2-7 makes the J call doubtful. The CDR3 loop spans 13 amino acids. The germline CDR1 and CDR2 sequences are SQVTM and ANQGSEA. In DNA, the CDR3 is TGCAGCGTTGTCGGCGGAAGCTCCTACGAGCAGTACTTC. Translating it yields CSVVGGSSYEQYF.

The CDR3 sequence: CASSITAGRLFTFF. In nucleotides, the CDR3 is TGTGCCAGCTCAATAACCGCGGGGCGGTTGTTTACCTTCTTT. The J gene is TRBJ1-1, the V gene TRBV18, with D perhaps matching TRBD1 (5 bases). Trimming took 5 bases from V and 14 from J, leaving 24 bases between them. Germline CDR1 is KGHSH and CDR2 is LQKENI. The CDR3 runs 14 residues.

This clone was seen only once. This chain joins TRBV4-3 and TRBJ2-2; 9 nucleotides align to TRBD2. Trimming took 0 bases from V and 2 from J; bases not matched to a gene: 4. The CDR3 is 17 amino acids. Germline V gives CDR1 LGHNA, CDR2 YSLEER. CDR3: CASSQDIAGANTGELFF. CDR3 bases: TGCGCCAGCAGCCAAGATATAGCGGGGGCAAACACCGGGGAGCTGTTTTTT.

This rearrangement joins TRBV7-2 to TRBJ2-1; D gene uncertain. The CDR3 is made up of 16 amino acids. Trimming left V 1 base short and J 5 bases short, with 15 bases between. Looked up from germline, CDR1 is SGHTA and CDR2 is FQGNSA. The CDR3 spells CASSLDFMRSHNEQFF. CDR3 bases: TGTGCCAGCAGCTTAGATTTTATGAGGTCTCACAATGAGCAGTTCTTC. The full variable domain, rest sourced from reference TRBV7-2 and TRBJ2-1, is GAGVSQSPSNKVTEKGKDVELRCDPISGHTALYWYRQSLGQGLEFLIYFQGNSAPDKSGLPSDRFSAERTGGSVSTLTIQRTQQEDSAVYLCASSLDFMRSHNEQFFGPGTRLTVL.

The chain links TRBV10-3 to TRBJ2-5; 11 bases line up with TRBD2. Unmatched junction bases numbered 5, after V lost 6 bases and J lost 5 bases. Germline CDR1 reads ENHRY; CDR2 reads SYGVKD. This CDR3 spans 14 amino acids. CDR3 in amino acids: CAISPSGGPETQYF. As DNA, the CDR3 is TGTGCCATCAGCCCTAGCGGGGGGCCGGAGACCCAGTACTTC.